The T cell receptor (beta chain) described here comes from a study of blood T cell repertoires in COVID-19. The ends were cut back, 3 bases at V and 2 bases at J, with 15 bases in the middle. The germline CDR1 and CDR2 sequences are SGHNT and YYREEE (reference sequence). The CDR3 sequence is 16 residues long. The assay was immunoSEQ multiplex PCR, and TCRdb's table has in-frame clones only and misses some. The sample records 93,000 or so clones, roughly 88% being singletons. V gene TRBV5-4 combines with J gene TRBJ2-4; D is possibly TRBD2 (5 bases). The source material was peripheral blood. This receptor was obtained from a human donor in a cohort sampled during active COVID-19. In DNA, the CDR3 is TGTGCCAGCAGCTCTAGGCGGGCTGAGTCCAAAAACATTCAGTACTTC. Protein: CASSSRRAESKNIQYF.